The TCR beta chain described here comes from a study of cytotoxic CD8 clonotypes in ibrutinib-treated CLL. Background on the study: Across the patients, some ten were relapsed/refractory, 15 treatment-naive and approximately 17 IGHV unmutated. General study points: Collection times varied between progressing and sustained-remission patients.

Points on this clone: Its matching antigen is unknown.

About 2.2 micrograms of genomic DNA came from cryopreserved PBMCs for TCR beta libraries. Clones were sequenced by immunoSEQ multiplex PCR, and TCRdb holds only the in-frame ones, with some missing. This sample has some 200,000 clones, with 70% to 75% found just once. The CDR3 sequence is 15 residues long. Trimming at V came to 5 bases and at J to 6 bases, leaving 11 bases not matched to a gene. From germline, CDR1 is SGHAT and CDR2 FQNNGV. The receptor was derived from a human donor with chronic lymphocytic leukemia. The rearrangement joins TRBV11-2 to TRBJ1-2; 8 bases match TRBD1. This specimen consisted of PBMCs, obtained after 12 months of ibrutinib treatment. The CDR3 loop is CASSLGGQGTHGYTF. The CDR3 DNA reads as TGTGCCAGCAGCCTAGGAGGACAGGGAACGCATGGCTACACCTTC.